Listed below are T cell receptor beta chains from one sample, sequenced in a study of blood T cell repertoires in COVID-19. Produced via immunoSEQ multiplex PCR; TCRdb's table is partial and in-frame only. Of 150,000 to 180,000 clones listed, approximately 80% are singletons. The sample consisted of peripheral blood. These receptors all come from a woman in her sixties or seventies with COVID-19, enrolled during active disease. CDR3s include the opening cysteine and the closing phenylalanine or tryptophan. D genes are given only for firm matches. The size field is filled for only some rows; it gives once, few, many or a size class.

V gene	D gene	J gene	clone size	CDR3 protein	CDR3 DNA
TRBV7-3	-	TRBJ2-6	-	CASSPVLSGANVLTF	TGTGCCAGCAGCCCCGTATTGTCTGGGGCCAACGTCCTGACTTTC
TRBV2	TRBD1	TRBJ1-2	-	CASSLQGAKGYGYTF	TGTGCCAGCAGTCTACAGGGGGCGAAGGGCTATGGCTACACCTTC
TRBV24-1	-	TRBJ2-2	-	CATSGLTDNTGELFF	TGTGCCACCAGTGGACTGACAGATAACACCGGGGAGCTGTTTTTT
TRBV2	-	TRBJ1-1	-	CASSEQGHGTEAFF	TGTGCCAGCAGTGAGCAGGGACACGGGACTGAAGCTTTCTTT
TRBV2	TRBD1	TRBJ1-5	-	CASRLTGGANIRNQPQHF	TGTGCCAGCAGATTGACAGGGGGTGCGAACATCCGCAATCAGCCCCAGCATTTT
TRBV10-1	TRBD2	TRBJ2-3	-	CASSGLAGGDTQYF	TGCGCCAGCAGTGGTTTAGCGGGGGGAGATACGCAGTATTTT
TRBV15	-	TRBJ1-5	-	CATSRGTVLHF	TGTGCCACCAGCAGAGGGACTGTCTTGCATTTT
TRBV4-2	-	TRBJ2-7	-	CASSRQQGLAATPYEQYF	TGTGCCAGCAGCCGCCAACAGGGTCTAGCGGCTACCCCCTACGAGCAGTACTTC
TRBV5-1	-	TRBJ2-3	-	CASSGERSTDTQYF	TGCGCCAGCAGTGGAGAACGGAGCACAGATACGCAGTATTTT
TRBV9	TRBD1	TRBJ1-1	-	CASSPRAAGGRMNTEAFF	TGTGCCAGCAGCCCTCGCGCGGCAGGGGGCCGGATGAACACTGAAGCTTTCTTT
TRBV14	-	TRBJ1-4	-	CASSRRHNEKLFF	TGTGCCAGCAGCCGGCGGCATAATGAAAAACTGTTTTTT
TRBV7-6	-	TRBJ1-5	few	CASSLYSPSVGNQPQHF	TGTGCCAGCAGCTTATATAGTCCCTCGGTTGGCAATCAGCCCCAGCATTTT
TRBV7-3	TRBD1	TRBJ1-1	-	CASSKGQMNTEAFF	TGTGCCAGCAGCAAGGGACAGATGAACACTGAAGCTTTCTTT
TRBV9	TRBD1	TRBJ2-3	-	CASSATGGRGTDTQYF	TGTGCCAGCAGCGCCACAGGGGGCCGGGGGACAGATACGCAGTATTTT
TRBV30	-	TRBJ1-6	-	CAWSVHATAYNSPLHF	TGTGCCTGGAGTGTACACGCGACTGCTTATAATTCACCCCTCCACTTT
TRBV11-2	-	TRBJ2-5	-	CASSLAPQRQETQYF	TGTGCCAGCAGCTTAGCCCCCCAGCGGCAAGAGACCCAGTACTTC
TRBV7-9	-	TRBJ2-3	-	CASSLEAFGTDTQYF	TGTGCCAGCAGCTTAGAAGCTTTTGGCACAGATACGCAGTATTTT